The clone carrying this T cell receptor beta chain was seen at least ten times. Its antigen is unidentified. The sample comes from a study of T-cell memory formation after mild COVID-19. Study-wide results and limits: Contracting CD4+ clones were located mainly in CM and EM, and CD8+ clones in EMRA. Detection of some responders pre-infection suggested pre-existing cross-reactive memory T cells participated. Clones contracting over day 15 to 85 were CD4/CD8 balanced, with later expanders leaning CD4+.

TCR alpha and TCR beta cDNA libraries with sample barcodes and UMIs came from 5'RACE using constant-segment primers. TCRdb called the 5' RACE reads again in MiXCR, with one record for every CDR3 protein. The table includes roughly 400,000 distinct CDR3 sequences, over 15% detected once. V dropped 1 base and J dropped 10 bases, with 19 bases sitting between them. Germline V gives CDR1 LGHNA, CDR2 YSLEER. This CDR3 comprises 15 residues. The sequenced sample consisted of PBMCs or a T cell subset sorted from them (not recorded which). This sequence originates from a man between 18 and 35 years old who had mild COVID-19 (a few samples of this study predate the infection). Cell type and time point are not known. The rearrangement uses TRBV4-3 and TRBJ1-2; no clear D gene. CDR3 nucleotide sequence: TGCGCCAGCAGCCAAGTAGATGGCTCCCCCACTCACTACACCTTC. The encoded protein is CASSQVDGSPTHYTF.